Detailed here is one T cell receptor (beta chain). The target antigen is unknown. This sample is part of a study of cytomegalovirus exposure and HLA in healthy donors. Study-wide results and limits: The investigators catalogued 164 TCR beta chains as cytomegalovirus-associated.

Separate from the approximately 670-subject first cohort, the approximately 120-subject validation cohort was the one that the donors belonged to. J gave up 4 bases and V 0 bases, and 3 bases lay outside the gene matches. This CDR3 is built from 15 residues. Looked up from germline, CDR1 is SGHRS and CDR2 is YFSETQ. Profiling relied on immunoSEQ multiplex PCR, and the TCRdb table lists in-frame clones only, not all of them. Of roughly 60,000 clones in the sample, just under 95% were seen once. The chain has TRBV5-1 and TRBJ2-7; 11 bases line up with TRBD2. The sequencing input was PBMCs. This receptor was taken from a man aged 18 to 29 in good health and CMV-seronegative. The CDR3, as DNA: TGCGCCAGCAGCTTGGGACTAGCGGGAACTTACGAGCAGTACTTC. This translates into CASSLGLAGTYEQYF.